The rows below give T cell receptor beta chains drawn from one sample of a study of Ad26.COV2.S vaccination and SARS-CoV-2 variants. Sequencing used immunoSEQ multiplex PCR; TCRdb keeps in-frame clones, though not all of them. The table lists approximately 420,000 clones, about 85% of them singletons. The sequencing used peripheral blood, collected in a trial of Ad26.COV2.S vaccine versus placebo. These TCRs come from a person between 18 and 60 years old who received the Ad26.COV2.S COVID-19 vaccine or a placebo. CDR3s include the opening cysteine and the closing phenylalanine or tryptophan. A D gene is named only where the DNA matches it firmly. A clone size is listed for some rows: how often the clone was seen (once, few, many), or a class if it is expanded.

abundance: -
j_gene: TRBJ1-6
d_gene: TRBD1
v_gene: TRBV19
CDR3aa: CASSIITGTGNSPLHF
CDR3nt: TGTGCCAGTAGTATAATAACCGGGACAGGTAATTCACCCCTCCACTTT

abundance: -
j_gene: TRBJ1-2
d_gene: TRBD1
v_gene: TRBV4-3
CDR3aa: CASSQDPTGGFYGYTF
CDR3nt: TGCGCCAGCAGCCAAGATCCGACAGGGGGATTCTATGGCTACACCTTC

abundance: once
j_gene: TRBJ2-1
d_gene: TRBD1
v_gene: TRBV7-9
CDR3aa: CASTGERGPYNEQFF
CDR3nt: TGTGCCAGCACCGGAGAAAGGGGGCCCTACAATGAGCAGTTCTTC

abundance: -
j_gene: TRBJ2-7
d_gene: -
v_gene: TRBV10-1
CDR3aa: CASMVAMGFEQYF
CDR3nt: TGCGCCAGCATGGTGGCCATGGGCTTCGAGCAGTACTTC

abundance: -
j_gene: TRBJ2-7
d_gene: TRBD2
v_gene: TRBV10-3
CDR3aa: CAIREGGAYEQYF
CDR3nt: TGTGCCATCCGAGAGGGAGGGGCATACGAGCAGTACTTC

abundance: -
j_gene: TRBJ1-5
d_gene: -
v_gene: TRBV6-1
CDR3aa: CASSEGGRGMPQHF
CDR3nt: TGTGCCAGCAGTGAAGGTGGAAGGGGAATGCCCCAGCATTTT

abundance: -
j_gene: TRBJ2-7
d_gene: -
v_gene: TRBV10-1
CDR3aa: CASSDPVYPKEQYF
CDR3nt: TGCGCCAGCAGTGATCCAGTATATCCTAAGGAGCAGTACTTC

abundance: -
j_gene: TRBJ1-1
d_gene: -
v_gene: TRBV5-1
CDR3aa: CASSFRGENTEAFF
CDR3nt: TGCGCCAGCAGCTTCAGGGGAGAGAACACTGAAGCTTTCTTT

abundance: -
j_gene: TRBJ2-1
d_gene: TRBD2
v_gene: TRBV3-1/TRBV3-2
CDR3aa: CASSRVGGTSYNEQFF
CDR3nt: TGTGCCAGCAGCCGCGTCGGGGGGACCTCCTACAATGAGCAGTTCTTC

abundance: -
j_gene: TRBJ1-1
d_gene: TRBD1
v_gene: TRBV11-2
CDR3aa: CASSLEGQGEAFF
CDR3nt: TGTGCCAGCAGCTTAGAAGGACAGGGTGAAGCTTTCTTT

abundance: -
j_gene: TRBJ2-5
d_gene: -
v_gene: TRBV4-3
CDR3aa: CASSQELRGSKETQYF
CDR3nt: TGCGCCAGCAGCCAAGAATTGAGGGGTTCCAAAGAGACCCAGTACTTC

abundance: -
j_gene: TRBJ2-5
d_gene: -
v_gene: TRBV7-9
CDR3aa: CASSLDGLRPNKYF
CDR3nt: TGTGCCAGCAGCTTAGATGGTCTCAGGCCTAACAAGTACTTC

abundance: -
j_gene: TRBJ1-2
d_gene: -
v_gene: TRBV12-3/TRBV12-4
CDR3aa: CASSLTQGHGYTF
CDR3nt: TGTGCCAGCAGTTTAACACAGGGCCATGGCTACACCTTC